A single sample gave rise to the 20 T cell receptor beta chains below, sequenced in a study of blood T cell repertoires in COVID-19. TCRdb's table, derived via immunoSEQ multiplex PCR, lists solely in-frame clones and lacks some. The sample gives some 150,000 clones, around four fifths of which show up once; about 6% is in the top ten. Input material: PBMCs or T cells enriched from blood (not recorded which). These receptor sequences come from a woman aged 45 to 65 who had recovered from COVID-19.

The gene calls are TRBV7-2 and TRBJ1-1; D not certain. There are 14 residues in the CDR3. The V gene's germline CDR1 is SGHTA and CDR2 FQGNSA. Trimming removed 2 bases at V and 0 bases at J, with 7 bases between. In nucleotides, the CDR3 is TGTGCCAGCAGCTTACAGTCCTTGAACACTGAAGCTTTCTTT. Translating gives CASSLQSLNTEAFF. Full variable domain (outside the CDR3, taken from reference TRBV7-2 and TRBJ1-1): GAGVSQSPSNKVTEKGKDVELRCDPISGHTALYWYRQSLGQGLEFLIYFQGNSAPDKSGLPSDRFSAERTGGSVSTLTIQRTQQEDSAVYLCASSLQSLNTEAFFGQGTRLTVV.

This sequence joins TRBV25-1 and TRBJ2-1, with TRBD2 as a possible D gene (6 bases). The V end was cut by 2 bases, the J end by 0 bases, with 11 bases between. This CDR3 spans 16 amino acids. Germline V gene sequence: CDR1 MGHDK, CDR2 SYGVNS. The CDR3 region has the DNA TGTGCCAGCAGTGAAAGGGCGGGGAGCTCCTACAATGAGCAGTTCTTC. Translated: CASSERAGSSYNEQFF. The full variable domain, with the rest looked up from reference TRBV25-1 and TRBJ2-1, is EADIYQTPRYLVIGTGKKITLECSQTMGHDKMYWYQQDPGMELHLIHYSYGVNSTEKGDLSSESTVSRIRTEHFPLTLESARPSHTSQYLCASSERAGSSYNEQFFGPGTRLTVL.

The rearrangement uses TRBV5-6 and TRBJ1-4; no clear D gene. V dropped 1 base and J dropped 11 bases, with 12 bases sitting between them. Germline V lookup: CDR1 SGHDT, CDR2 YYEEEE. The CDR3 spans 13 residues. The CDR3 DNA follows: TGTGCCAGCAGCTTGTTTACGGGGTGGAAACTGTTTTTT. This gives the protein CASSLFTGWKLFF.

The chain joins TRBV7-6 to TRBJ2-7; 9 bases align to TRBD2. Germline CDR1 SGHVS, CDR2 FNYEAQ. Unmatched junction bases numbered 5, after V lost 5 bases and J lost 0 bases. This CDR3 has 15 amino acids. The CDR3 DNA follows: TGTGCCAGCAGCCTCAGCGGGGGGAGCTCCTACGAGCAGTACTTC. Translating it yields CASSLSGGSSYEQYF.

V gene TRBV5-4 combines with J gene TRBJ1-2; perhaps TRBD1 as D (6 bases). V dropped 0 bases and J dropped 8 bases, with 11 bases sitting between them. This CDR3 spans 13 amino acids. CDR1 SGHNT and CDR2 YYREEE come from the germline V gene (reference sequence). The CDR3 sequence is CASSLAGGAGYTF. The CDR3 DNA follows: TGTGCCAGCAGCTTGGCGGGGGGCGCCGGCTACACCTTC.

V gene TRBV23-1 combines with J gene TRBJ1-3; 7 bases are a match to TRBD1. Being an ORF, TRBV23-1 has a function that is uncertain. This CDR3 contains 14 residues. V was clipped by 6 bases and J by 4 bases; unmatched bases: 6. CDR3 bases: TGCGCCAGCAGCCCGGGACAGAGAGGAAACACCATATATTTT. Translating it yields CASSPGQRGNTIYF.

This clone was observed many times. V usage is TRBV5-1 and J usage is TRBJ1-2; weak D call: TRBD1 (5 bases). Between the trimmed V and J ends, which lost 0 bases and 8 bases, there was a span of 11 bases. Germline values: CDR1 SGHRS, CDR2 YFSETQ. The CDR3 has 13 residues. The CDR3 DNA is TGCGCCAGCAGCTTGGCGGGAGAGGGGGGCTACACCTTC. It yields the protein CASSLAGEGGYTF.

The rearrangement joins TRBV14 to TRBJ2-2; 14 bases fit TRBD2. This CDR3 comprises 16 residues. Germline CDR1 reads SGHDN; CDR2 reads FVKESK. Trimming cost V 4 bases and J 6 bases; bases outside gene matches: 4. The CDR3 nucleotides read TGTGCCAGCAGCCGGACTAGCGGGGGGATCGCCGGGGAGCTGTTTTTT. Translating gives CASSRTSGGIAGELFF. The whole variable domain, remainder taken from reference TRBV14 and TRBJ2-2, is EAGVTQFPSHSVIEKGQTVTLRCDPISGHDNLYWYRRVMGKEIKFLLHFVKESKQDESGMPNNRFLAERTGGTYSTLKVQPAELEDSGVYFCASSRTSGGIAGELFFGEGSRLTVL.

The chain is built from TRBV2 and TRBJ1-2, with a tentative D call TRBD1 (5 bases). Germline V lookup: CDR1 SNHLY, CDR2 FYNNEI. The CDR3 loop spans 17 amino acids. V was trimmed by 5 bases and J by 7 bases, leaving 26 bases between them. This CDR3 reads CASSLLPVGEVLGGYTF. Written as DNA, the CDR3 is TGTGCCAGCAGTCTGCTCCCCGTGGGGGAGGTATTAGGTGGCTACACCTTC.

The J gene is TRBJ1-1, the V gene TRBV6-5; a possible D gene is TRBD1 (6 bases). V was cut by 4 bases and J by 5 bases, with 20 bases left in between. CDR1 is MNHEY, CDR2 SVGAGI, per germline. CDR3 length equals 16 residues. As DNA, the CDR3 is TGTGCCAGCAGTTGGACAGACCATTTTACTGGGACTGAAGCTTTCTTT. The encoded protein is CASSWTDHFTGTEAFF.

By share of the sample, this clone is medium-sized. V is TRBV6-4 and J is TRBJ2-1; possibly TRBD1 for D (6 bases). Looked up from germline, CDR1 is MRHNA and CDR2 is SNTAGT. The CDR3 extends over 14 amino acids. V lost 3 bases and J 0 bases, leaving 6 bases between the germline ends. The chain's CDR3 is CASSEDSSYNEQFF. For the CDR3, the DNA is TGTGCCAGCAGTGAGGACAGCTCCTACAATGAGCAGTTCTTC.

The CDR3 coding sequence is TGCGCCAGCACTAATACGGGGGGGCGTAACAATGAGCAGTTCTTC. This sequence encodes CASTNTGGRNNEQFF. The chain employs TRBV5-1 and TRBJ2-1, with 8 bases fitting TRBD2. The CDR3 length is 15 residues. V was pared by 6 bases and J by 5 bases, with 10 bases of the junction left unmatched. Germline V lookup: CDR1 SGHRS, CDR2 YFSETQ.

The chain recombines TRBV27 with TRBJ2-3; 8 positions match TRBD2. Germline V gene data show CDR1 as MNHEY and CDR2 as SMNVEV (reference sequence). The CDR3 has 16 residues. Trimming cost V 5 bases and J 4 bases; bases outside gene matches: 11. The CDR3 reads CASSGVGRGVADTQYF. The CDR3 DNA is TGTGCCAGCAGTGGCGTGGGGCGGGGGGTGGCAGATACGCAGTATTTT.

The chain recombines TRBV5-6 with TRBJ2-3, with D unresolved. The CDR3 has 12 residues. Germline V gene data show CDR1 as SGHDT and CDR2 as YYEEEE. Trimming removed 3 bases from V and 2 bases from J, with 4 bases in between. The CDR3 protein is CASSSITDTQYF. The CDR3 DNA reads TGTGCCAGCAGCTCAATCACAGATACGCAGTATTTT.

The chain recombines TRBV28 with TRBJ1-6; D unresolved. Trimming shortened V by 7 bases and J by 7 bases, and 17 bases separated the two germline ends. The V gene's germline CDR1 is MDHEN and CDR2 SYDVKM. This CDR3 region has 15 residues. This CDR3 reads CASTRAGRVNSPLHF. CDR3 sequence (DNA): TGTGCCAGCACCCGGGCCGGGAGGGTGAATTCACCCCTCCACTTT.

This clone appeared a single time. The rearrangement uses TRBV10-3 and TRBJ1-1, with 7 bases aligning to TRBD1. V gave up 4 bases and J gave up 0 bases; unmatched junction bases: 5. The CDR3 is 15 residues long. The germline V gene has CDR1 ENHRY and CDR2 SYGVKD. CDR3 bases: TGTGCCATCAGTGGAGCCGGGACAGTGAACACTGAAGCTTTCTTT. Translation gives CAISGAGTVNTEAFF.

The chain combines TRBV2 with TRBJ1-6; 9 bases align to TRBD1. CDR3 size: 12 residues. In germline, CDR1 is SNHLY, CDR2 FYNNEI. Trimming took 8 bases from V and 10 from J; bases not matched to a gene: 3. CDR3 protein: CASGGQGSPLHF. In DNA, the CDR3 is TGTGCCAGCGGGGGACAGGGATCACCCCTCCACTTT.

By its share, this clone is large (0.1 to 1%). The rearrangement links TRBV6-1 to TRBJ2-2; TRBD2 is a possible D gene (5 bases). The CDR3 is 14 amino acids. Germline assignment: CDR1 MNHNS and CDR2 SASEGT. V was shortened by 5 bases and J by 4 bases, with 11 bases between the two germline ends. CDR3: CASSFGDPTGELFF. The DNA of the CDR3 is TGTGCCAGCAGTTTCGGGGATCCCACCGGGGAGCTGTTTTTT.

This sequence joins TRBV4-2 and TRBJ2-7, with D possibly matching TRBD2 (6 bases). Looked up from germline, CDR1 is LGHNA and CDR2 is YNFKEQ. This CDR3 contains 17 residues. Deletions cut 0 bases from V and 5 bases from J, with 20 bases between. Written as DNA, the CDR3 is TGTGCCAGCAGCCAAGAAGTAACGGAGGCGGGGCGGGACGAGCAGTACGTC. It translates to CASSQEVTEAGRDEQYV.

J is TRBJ2-7 and V is TRBV10-3, with no clear D. The CDR3 runs to 13 residues. Looked up from germline, CDR1 is ENHRY and CDR2 is SYGVKD. With 0 bases removed from V and 6 bases from J, the gap between germline ends came to 9 bases. CDR3 sequence: CAISESGAAEQYF. CDR3 DNA: TGTGCCATCAGTGAGTCTGGAGCAGCCGAGCAGTACTTC.